This T cell receptor beta chain is from a study of OX40 agonist ivuxolimab in advanced cancers. Trimming removed 0 bases at V and 7 bases at J, with 11 bases between. Per the germline V gene, CDR1 is SGHRS and CDR2 is YFSETQ. This CDR3 contains 13 residues. Repertoires were generated with immunoSEQ multiplex PCR, while TCRdb's copy carries only in-frame clones and drops some. The sample records around 26,000 clones, under 80% being singletons. The clonotype was recovered from an adult with an advanced solid tumor such as melanoma, head and neck, liver or kidney cancer. Here the sequenced sample was CD4+ or CD8+ T cells sorted from blood, taken in a trial of the OX40 agonist ivuxolimab. The chain is built from TRBV5-1 and TRBJ2-7; D not resolved. CDR3 region: CASSLGQSEEQYF. In DNA, the CDR3 is TGCGCCAGCAGCTTGGGTCAGTCTGAAGAGCAGTACTTC.